This T cell receptor (beta chain) was sequenced for a study of blood T cell repertoires in COVID-19. This CDR3 contains 16 residues. After removal of 2 bases from V and 4 bases from J, the junction contained 7 bases not matched to a gene. Germline lookup yields CDR1 SGHVS and CDR2 FNYEAQ. Assay: immunoSEQ multiplex PCR; the TCRdb copy retains only in-frame clones and omits some. The data show 160,000 or so clones, roughly 90% seen once. J is TRBJ2-3 and V is TRBV7-6, with 9 positions matching TRBD2. The source of this sequence is a man aged 55-75 years with acute or convalescent COVID-19. Specimen: peripheral blood. The CDR3 DNA reads as TGTGCCAGCAGCTTACTAGCGGGGCCCGCCCCAGATACGCAGTATTTT. It translates to CASSLLAGPAPDTQYF. The complete variable domain, with remaining parts taken from reference TRBV7-6 and TRBJ2-3, reads GAGVSQSPRYKVTKRGQDVALRCDPISGHVSLYWYRQALGQGPEFLTYFNYEAQQDKSGLPNDRFSAERPEGSISTLTIQRTEQRDSAMYRCASSLLAGPAPDTQYFGPGTRLTVL.